Below, 9 T cell receptor beta chains from the same sample are listed, as sequenced in a study of identical twins' blood T cells. From the 5' RACE reads, TCRdb called clonotypes with MiXCR, one entry per CDR3 protein. The sample lists fewer than 450,000 distinct CDR3 sequences, roughly 28% occurring once. What was sequenced was PBMCs. The receptors were sampled from a woman aged 18 to 55 in good health.

This clonotype has a handful of counts. The chain employs TRBV6-5 and TRBJ2-2; perhaps D is TRBD1 or TRBD2 (5 bases each). The CDR3 extends over 15 amino acids. V was clipped by 5 bases and J by 2 bases, with 12 bases between them. Germline V gene sequence: CDR1 MNHEY, CDR2 SVGAGI. For the CDR3, the DNA is TGTGCCAGCAGTAGGGACCGCAGAAACACCGGGGAGCTGTTTTTT. Translation: CASSRDRRNTGELFF.

In this sample, this clonotype turned up many times. The chain uses TRBV10-3 and TRBJ2-6; 7 bases align to TRBD1. The CDR3 runs to 17 residues. V lost 6 bases to trimming and J lost 0 bases; unmatched junction nucleotides: 8. Looked up from germline, CDR1 is ENHRY and CDR2 is SYGVKD. The CDR3 DNA reads TGTGCCATCAGCCGACAGGGCCGAAGCTCTGGGGCCAACGTCCTGACTTTC. Translated, it gives CAISRQGRSSGANVLTF.

Here the CDR3 DNA reads TGCGCCAGCAGCGTGTGGGCGGGTATAACAGATACGCAGTATTTT. Encoded protein: CASSVWAGITDTQYF. The J gene is TRBJ2-3, the V gene TRBV5-1, with D perhaps TRBD2 (5 bases). Deletions cut 4 bases from V and 3 bases from J, with 15 bases between. Germline CDR1 reads SGHRS; CDR2 reads YFSETQ. The CDR3 extends over 15 amino acids.

The chain joins TRBV14 to TRBJ1-3, with D unresolved. Trimming stripped 1 base from V and 2 bases from J, with 9 bases between. The CDR3 has 15 residues. CDR1 is SGHDN and CDR2 is FVKESK in the germline V gene. CDR3 amino acids: CASSQGYGTGNTIYF. DNA of the CDR3: TGTGCCAGCAGCCAAGGATACGGGACTGGAAACACCATATATTTT. Drawing the rest from reference TRBV14 and TRBJ1-3, the complete variable domain is EAGVTQFPSHSVIEKGQTVTLRCDPISGHDNLYWYRRVMGKEIKFLLHFVKESKQDESGMPNNRFLAERTGGTYSTLKVQPAELEDSGVYFCASSQGYGTGNTIYFGEGSWLTVV.

About this clonotype: The junction shows a germline mismatch at one end, possibly a read error. The chain employs TRBV29-1 and TRBJ1-2, with D maybe TRBD1 (6 bases). The germline V gene encodes CDR1 SQVTM and CDR2 ANQGSEA. CDR3 length: 13 residues. CDR3 amino acids: CSVRRDTTYGNTF. CDR3 bases: TGCAGCGTTCGCCGGGACACTACCTATGGCAACACCTTC.

This clonotype showed up just once. This sequence joins TRBV7-2 and TRBJ2-1; the match to TRBD2 covers 11 bases. The CDR3 spans 16 residues. The ends lost 0 bases at V and 7 bases at J; junction bases unmatched: 5. Germline assignment: CDR1 SGHTA and CDR2 FQGNSA. The CDR3 spells CASSLALAGVRNEQFF. The CDR3 coding sequence is TGTGCCAGCAGCTTAGCACTAGCGGGAGTTAGGAATGAGCAGTTCTTC.

The chain is built from TRBV7-9 and TRBJ1-5, with no clear D. The CDR3 covers 14 residues. Deletions cut 0 bases from V and 6 bases from J, with 9 bases between. Germline lookup yields CDR1 SEHNR and CDR2 FQNEAQ (reference sequence). The CDR3 sequence: CASSLARVGQPQHF. The DNA of the CDR3 is TGTGCCAGCAGCTTAGCGCGAGTCGGTCAGCCCCAGCATTTT.

V and J are TRBV7-8 and TRBJ1-2; tentative D call: TRBD1 (5 bases). Germline V lookup: CDR1 SGHVS, CDR2 FQNEAQ. This CDR3 spans 13 amino acids. Trimming removed 3 bases at V and 11 bases at J, with 16 bases between. CDR3 DNA sequence: TGTGCCAGCAGCTTGGGTAGGGGAGCGGGATACACCTTC. It is translated as CASSLGRGAGYTF.

This chain uses TRBV7-8 with TRBJ1-2; D is undetermined. Trimming shortened V by 3 bases and J by 6 bases, and 14 bases separated the two germline ends. Germline CDR1 SGHVS, CDR2 FQNEAQ. The CDR3 has 14 residues. The CDR3 DNA reads TGTGCCAGCAGCTTGGACCCGAAGAGAAATGGCTACACCTTC. Its translation: CASSLDPKRNGYTF.